The next 2 T cell receptor beta chains were all read from a single sample in a study of blood T cells in healthy people across ages. Primed by a sample-barcoded 5' primer and a J-beta primer mix, a second PCR proceeded for about 7 to 11 cycles. TCRdb fed the 5' RACE reads into MiXCR, producing one record per CDR3 protein. The sample has 600,000 to 900,000 distinct CDR3 sequences, about a quarter seen once; the top ten hold 2.5% to 3.5%. This sample was shared with a second study, whose subject was T cells of mothers and their children.

Material for sequencing was blood. The receptors here all came from a boy between 10 and 17 years old in good health.

This clonotype has only a few counts. The chain joins TRBV2 to TRBJ2-5; weak D call: TRBD2 (7 bases). CDR3 length: 14 amino acids. Trimming removed 1 base from V and 2 bases from J, with 8 bases in between. Germline-derived CDR1 and CDR2 are SNHLY and FYNNEI. The chain's CDR3 is CASSEEGGQETQYF. CDR3 nucleotide sequence: TGTGCCAGCAGTGAAGAGGGGGGGCAAGAGACCCAGTACTTC.

The chain couples TRBV2 to TRBJ2-5; 9 nucleotides align to TRBD2. The J call is uncertain, as TRBJ2-1 better fits the DNA end. Germline V gene data show CDR1 as SNHLY and CDR2 as FYNNEI. The CDR3 length is 14 residues. This chain's CDR3 is CASSGSSGDNEQFF. CDR3 DNA sequence: TGTGCCAGCAGTGGGTCTAGCGGGGACAATGAGCAGTTCTTC.